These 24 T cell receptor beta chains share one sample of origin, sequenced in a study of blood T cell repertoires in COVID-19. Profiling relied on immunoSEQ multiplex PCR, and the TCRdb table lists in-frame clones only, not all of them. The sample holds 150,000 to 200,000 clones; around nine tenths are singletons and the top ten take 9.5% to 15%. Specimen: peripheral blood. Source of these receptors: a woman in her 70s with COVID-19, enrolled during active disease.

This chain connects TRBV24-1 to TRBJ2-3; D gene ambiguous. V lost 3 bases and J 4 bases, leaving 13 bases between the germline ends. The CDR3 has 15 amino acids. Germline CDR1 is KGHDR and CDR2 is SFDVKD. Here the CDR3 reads CATSDTPNRADTQYF. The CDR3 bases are TGTGCCACCAGTGATACACCAAACCGGGCAGATACGCAGTATTTT.

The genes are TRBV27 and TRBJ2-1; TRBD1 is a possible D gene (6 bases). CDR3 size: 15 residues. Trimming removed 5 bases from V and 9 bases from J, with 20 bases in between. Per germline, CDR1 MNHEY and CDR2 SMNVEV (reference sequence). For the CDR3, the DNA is TGTGCCAGCAGTCTAACAGGGAAAGTAAATAGTGAGCAGTTCTTC. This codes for CASSLTGKVNSEQFF.

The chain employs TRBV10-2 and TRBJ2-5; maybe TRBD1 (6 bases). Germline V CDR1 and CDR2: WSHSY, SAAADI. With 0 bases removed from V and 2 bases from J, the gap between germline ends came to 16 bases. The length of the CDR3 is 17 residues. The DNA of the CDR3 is TGCGCCAGCAGTGAGTCCAAGACAGGCTTGGAACAAGAGACCCAGTACTTC. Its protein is CASSESKTGLEQETQYF.

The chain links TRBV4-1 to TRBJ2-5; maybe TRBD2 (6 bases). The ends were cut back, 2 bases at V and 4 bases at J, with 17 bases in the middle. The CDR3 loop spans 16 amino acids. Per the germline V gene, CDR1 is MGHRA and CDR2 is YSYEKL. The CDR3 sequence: CASSQQFGSSGETQYF. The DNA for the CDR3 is TGCGCCAGCAGCCAACAATTCGGGAGTTCCGGAGAGACCCAGTACTTC.

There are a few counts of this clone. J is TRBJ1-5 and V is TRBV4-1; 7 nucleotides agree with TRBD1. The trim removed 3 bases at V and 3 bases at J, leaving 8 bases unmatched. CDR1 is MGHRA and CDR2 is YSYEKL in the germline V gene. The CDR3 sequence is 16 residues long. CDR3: CASSHRRQGDNQPQHF. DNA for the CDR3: TGCGCCAGCAGCCATCGCAGACAGGGTGACAATCAGCCCCAGCATTTT.

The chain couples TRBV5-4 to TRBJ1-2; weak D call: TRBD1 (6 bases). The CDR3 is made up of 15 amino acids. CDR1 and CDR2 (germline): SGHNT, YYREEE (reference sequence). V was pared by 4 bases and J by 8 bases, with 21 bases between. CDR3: CASSPMGGAGGGYTF. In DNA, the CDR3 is TGTGCCAGCAGCCCGATGGGGGGCGCGGGAGGCGGCTACACCTTC.

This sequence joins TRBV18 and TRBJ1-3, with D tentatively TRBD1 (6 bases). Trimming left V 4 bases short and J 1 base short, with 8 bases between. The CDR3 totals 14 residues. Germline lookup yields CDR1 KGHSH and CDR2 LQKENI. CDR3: CASSLQGSGNTIYF. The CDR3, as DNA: TGTGCCAGCTCACTTCAGGGGTCTGGAAACACCATATATTTT.

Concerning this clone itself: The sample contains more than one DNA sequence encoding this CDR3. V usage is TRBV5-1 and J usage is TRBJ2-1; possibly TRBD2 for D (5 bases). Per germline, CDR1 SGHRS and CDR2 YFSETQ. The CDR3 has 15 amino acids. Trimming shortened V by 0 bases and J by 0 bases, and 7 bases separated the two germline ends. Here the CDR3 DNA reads TGCGCCAGCAGCTTGGCGGGGAGCTCCTACAATGAGCAGTTCTTC. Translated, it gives CASSLAGSSYNEQFF.

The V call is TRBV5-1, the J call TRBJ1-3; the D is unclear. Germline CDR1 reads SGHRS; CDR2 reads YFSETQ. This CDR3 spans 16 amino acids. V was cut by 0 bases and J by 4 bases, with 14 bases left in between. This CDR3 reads CASSLAGPSGGNTIYF. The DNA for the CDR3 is TGCGCCAGCAGCTTGGCCGGTCCATCAGGAGGAAACACCATATATTTT. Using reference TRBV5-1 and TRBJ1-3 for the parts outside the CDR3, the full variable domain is KAGVTQTPRYLIKTRGQQVTLSCSPISGHRSVSWYQQTPGQGLQFLFEYFSETQRNKGNFPGRFSGRQFSNSRSEMNVSTLELGDSALYLCASSLAGPSGGNTIYFGEGSWLTVV.

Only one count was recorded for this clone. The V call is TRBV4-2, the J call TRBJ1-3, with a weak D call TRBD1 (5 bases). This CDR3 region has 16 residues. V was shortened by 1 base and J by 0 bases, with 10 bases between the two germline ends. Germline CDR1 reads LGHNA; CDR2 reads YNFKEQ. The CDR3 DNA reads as TGTGCCAGCAGCCAAGCAGGGCCCTTCTCTGGAAACACCATATATTTT. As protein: CASSQAGPFSGNTIYF.

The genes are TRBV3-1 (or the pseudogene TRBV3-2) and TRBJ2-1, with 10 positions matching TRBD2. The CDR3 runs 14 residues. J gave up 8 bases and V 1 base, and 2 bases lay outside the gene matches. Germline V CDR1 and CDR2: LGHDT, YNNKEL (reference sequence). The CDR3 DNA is TGTGCCAGCAGCCAAGCGGGGACTAGCGATGAGCAGTTCTTC. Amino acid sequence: CASSQAGTSDEQFF.

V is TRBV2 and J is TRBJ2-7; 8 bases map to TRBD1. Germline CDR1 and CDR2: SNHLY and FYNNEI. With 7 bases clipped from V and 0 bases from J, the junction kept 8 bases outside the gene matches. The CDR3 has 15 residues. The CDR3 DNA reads TGTGCCAGCACCCCCAGGGGGCGGAGCTCCTACGAGCAGTACTTC. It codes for CASTPRGRSSYEQYF.

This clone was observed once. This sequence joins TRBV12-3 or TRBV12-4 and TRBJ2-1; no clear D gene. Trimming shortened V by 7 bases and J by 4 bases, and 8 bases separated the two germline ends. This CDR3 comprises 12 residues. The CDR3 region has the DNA TGTGCCAGCAAAACAGATTACAATGAGCAGTTCTTC. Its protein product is CASKTDYNEQFF.

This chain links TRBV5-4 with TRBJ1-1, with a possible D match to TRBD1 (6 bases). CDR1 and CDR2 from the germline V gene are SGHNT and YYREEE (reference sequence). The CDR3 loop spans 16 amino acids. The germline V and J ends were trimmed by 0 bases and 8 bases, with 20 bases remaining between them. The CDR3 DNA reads TGTGCCAGCAGCTTGGCTGAGGGGGGGTTGAAGGGAGAAGCTTTCTTT. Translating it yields CASSLAEGGLKGEAFF.

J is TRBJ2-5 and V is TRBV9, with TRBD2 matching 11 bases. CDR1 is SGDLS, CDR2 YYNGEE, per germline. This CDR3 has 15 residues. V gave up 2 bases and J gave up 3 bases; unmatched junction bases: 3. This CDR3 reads CASSVGLAAKETQYF. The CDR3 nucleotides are TGTGCCAGCAGCGTGGGACTAGCGGCGAAAGAGACCCAGTACTTC.

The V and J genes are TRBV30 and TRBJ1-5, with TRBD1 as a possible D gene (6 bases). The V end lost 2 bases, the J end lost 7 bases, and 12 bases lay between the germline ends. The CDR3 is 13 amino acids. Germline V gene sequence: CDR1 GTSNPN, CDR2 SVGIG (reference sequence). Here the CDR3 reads CAWSLGGRQPQHF. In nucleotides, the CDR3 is TGTGCCTGGAGTCTTGGGGGCCGACAGCCCCAGCATTTT.

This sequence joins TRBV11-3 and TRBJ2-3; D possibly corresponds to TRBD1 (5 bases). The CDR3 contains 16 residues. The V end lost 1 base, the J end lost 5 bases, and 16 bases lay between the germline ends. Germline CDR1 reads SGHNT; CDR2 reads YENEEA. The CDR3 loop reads CASSLAPGSLLDTQYF. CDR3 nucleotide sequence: TGTGCCAGCAGCTTAGCGCCAGGGTCGTTGCTAGATACGCAGTATTTT. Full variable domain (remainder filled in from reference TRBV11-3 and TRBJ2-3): EAGVVQSPRYKIIEKKQPVAFWCNPISGHNTLYWYLQNLGQGPELLIRYENEEAVDDSQLPKDRFSAERLKGVDSTLKIQPAELGDSAVYLCASSLAPGSLLDTQYFGPGTRLTVL.

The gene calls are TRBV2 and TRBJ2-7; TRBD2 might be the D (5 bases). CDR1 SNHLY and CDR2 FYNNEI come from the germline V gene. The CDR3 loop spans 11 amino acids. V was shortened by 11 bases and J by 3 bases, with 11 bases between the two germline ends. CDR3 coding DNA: TGTGCCGGAACTAGGCTCTACGAGCAGTACTTC. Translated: CAGTRLYEQYF.

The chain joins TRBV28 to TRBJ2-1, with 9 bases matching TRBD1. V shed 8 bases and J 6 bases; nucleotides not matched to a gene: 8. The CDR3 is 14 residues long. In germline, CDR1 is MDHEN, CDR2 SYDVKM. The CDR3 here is CASLGGQGFNEQFF. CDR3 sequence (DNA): TGTGCCAGCCTGGGGGGACAGGGATTCAATGAGCAGTTCTTC.

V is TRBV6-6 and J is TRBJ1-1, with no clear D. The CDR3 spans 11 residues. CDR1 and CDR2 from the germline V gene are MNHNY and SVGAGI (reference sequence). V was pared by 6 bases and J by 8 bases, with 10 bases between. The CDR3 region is CASRHEGEAFF. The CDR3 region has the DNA TGTGCCAGCAGGCATGAGGGAGAAGCTTTCTTT.

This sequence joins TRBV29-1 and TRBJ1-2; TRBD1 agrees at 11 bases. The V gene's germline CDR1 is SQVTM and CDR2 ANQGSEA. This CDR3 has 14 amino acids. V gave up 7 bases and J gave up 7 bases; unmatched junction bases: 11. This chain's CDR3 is CSAGQGATGSGYTF. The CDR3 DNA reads TGCAGCGCTGGACAGGGGGCTACAGGATCTGGCTACACCTTC.

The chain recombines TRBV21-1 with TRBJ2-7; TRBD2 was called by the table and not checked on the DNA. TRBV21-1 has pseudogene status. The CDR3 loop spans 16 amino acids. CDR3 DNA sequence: TGTGCCAGCAGCGGACGAAGCGGGAACACTTCCTACGAGCAGTACTTC. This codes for CASSGRSGNTSYEQYF.

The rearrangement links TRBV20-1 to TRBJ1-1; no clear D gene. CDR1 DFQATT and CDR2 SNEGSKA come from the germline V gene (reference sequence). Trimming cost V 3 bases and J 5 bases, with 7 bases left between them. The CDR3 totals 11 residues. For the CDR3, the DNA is TGCAGTGCTAGGAGGGTTACTGAAGCTTTCTTT. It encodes CSARRVTEAFF.

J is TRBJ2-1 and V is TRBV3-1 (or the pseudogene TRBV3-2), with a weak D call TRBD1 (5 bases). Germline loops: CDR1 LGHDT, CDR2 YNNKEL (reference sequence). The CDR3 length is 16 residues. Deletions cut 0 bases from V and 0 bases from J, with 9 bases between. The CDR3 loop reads CASSQDSQGSYNEQFF. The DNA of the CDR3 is TGTGCCAGCAGCCAAGATAGTCAGGGCTCCTACAATGAGCAGTTCTTC.